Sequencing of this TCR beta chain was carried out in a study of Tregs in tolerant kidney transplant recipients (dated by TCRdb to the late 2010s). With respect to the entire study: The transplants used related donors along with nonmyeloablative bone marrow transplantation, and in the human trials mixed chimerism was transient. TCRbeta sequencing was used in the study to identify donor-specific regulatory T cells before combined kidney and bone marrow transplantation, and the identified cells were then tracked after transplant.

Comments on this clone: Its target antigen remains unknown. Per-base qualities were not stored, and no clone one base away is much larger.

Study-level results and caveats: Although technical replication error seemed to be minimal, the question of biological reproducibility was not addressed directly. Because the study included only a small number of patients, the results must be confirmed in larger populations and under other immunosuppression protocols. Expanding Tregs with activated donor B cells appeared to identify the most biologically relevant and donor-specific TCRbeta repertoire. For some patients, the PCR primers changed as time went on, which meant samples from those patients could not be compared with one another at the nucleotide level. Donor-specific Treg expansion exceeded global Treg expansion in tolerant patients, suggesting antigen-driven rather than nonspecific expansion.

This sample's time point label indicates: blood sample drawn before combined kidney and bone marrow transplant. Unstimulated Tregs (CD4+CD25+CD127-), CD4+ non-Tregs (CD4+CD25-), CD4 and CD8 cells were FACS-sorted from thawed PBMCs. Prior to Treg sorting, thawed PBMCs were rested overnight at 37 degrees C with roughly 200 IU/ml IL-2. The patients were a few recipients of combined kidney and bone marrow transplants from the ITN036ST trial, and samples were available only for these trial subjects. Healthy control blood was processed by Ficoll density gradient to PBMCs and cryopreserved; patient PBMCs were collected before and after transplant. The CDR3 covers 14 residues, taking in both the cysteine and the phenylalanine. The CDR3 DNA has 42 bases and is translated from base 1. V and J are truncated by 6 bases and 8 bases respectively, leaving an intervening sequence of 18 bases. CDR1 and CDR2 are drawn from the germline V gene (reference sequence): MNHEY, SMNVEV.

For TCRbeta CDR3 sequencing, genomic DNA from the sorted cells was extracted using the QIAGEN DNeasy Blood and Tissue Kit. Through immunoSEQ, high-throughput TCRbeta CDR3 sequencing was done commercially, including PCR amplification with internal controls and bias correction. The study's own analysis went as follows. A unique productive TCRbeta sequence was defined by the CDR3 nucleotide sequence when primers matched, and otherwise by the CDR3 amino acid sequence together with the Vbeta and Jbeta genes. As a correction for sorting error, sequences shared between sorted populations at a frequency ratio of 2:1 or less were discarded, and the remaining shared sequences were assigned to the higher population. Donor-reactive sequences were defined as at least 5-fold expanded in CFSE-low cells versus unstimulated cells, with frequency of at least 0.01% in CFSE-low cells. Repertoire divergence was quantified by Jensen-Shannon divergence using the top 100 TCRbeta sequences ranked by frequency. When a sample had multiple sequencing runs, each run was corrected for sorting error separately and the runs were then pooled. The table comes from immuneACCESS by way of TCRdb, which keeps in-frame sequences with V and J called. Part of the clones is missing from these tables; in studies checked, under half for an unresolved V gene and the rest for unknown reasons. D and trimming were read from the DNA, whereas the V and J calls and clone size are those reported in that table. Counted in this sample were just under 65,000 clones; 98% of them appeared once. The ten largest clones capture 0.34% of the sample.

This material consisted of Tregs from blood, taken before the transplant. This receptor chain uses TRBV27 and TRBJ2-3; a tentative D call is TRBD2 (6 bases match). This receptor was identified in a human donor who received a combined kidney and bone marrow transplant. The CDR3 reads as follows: CASRGTSSPLTQYF. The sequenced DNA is TGTGCCAGCAGAGGGACTTCGAGTCCTCTTACGCAGTATTTT.